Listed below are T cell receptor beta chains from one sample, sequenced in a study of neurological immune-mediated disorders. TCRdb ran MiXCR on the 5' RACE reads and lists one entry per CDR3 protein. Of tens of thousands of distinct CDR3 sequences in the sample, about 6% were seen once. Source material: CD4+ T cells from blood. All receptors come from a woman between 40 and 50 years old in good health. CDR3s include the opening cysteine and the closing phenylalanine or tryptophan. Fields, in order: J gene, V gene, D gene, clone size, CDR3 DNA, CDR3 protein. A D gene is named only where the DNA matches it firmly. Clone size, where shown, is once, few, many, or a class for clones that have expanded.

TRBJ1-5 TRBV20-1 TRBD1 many TGCAGTGCTGGTGGGGGGTTCACAGGGGGTGGGCCCCAGCATTTT CSAGGGFTGGGPQHF
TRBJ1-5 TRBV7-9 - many TGTGCCAGCAGCTTAGCGGATCAGCCCCAGCATTTT CASSLADQPQHF
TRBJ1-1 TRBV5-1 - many TGCGCCAGCAGGGTGGGCAGGGCGGACACTGAAGCTTTCTTT CASRVGRADTEAFF
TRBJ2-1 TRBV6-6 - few TGTGCCAGCAATGGGGGTAGCTCCTACAATGAGCAGTTCTTC CASNGGSSYNEQFF
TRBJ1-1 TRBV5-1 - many TGCGCCAGCAGCACCGGGACAAGTGGCACTGAAGCTTTCTTT CASSTGTSGTEAFF
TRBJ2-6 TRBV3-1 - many TGTGCCAGCAGCCAACTCTCTGGGGCCAACGTCCTGACTTTC CASSQLSGANVLTF
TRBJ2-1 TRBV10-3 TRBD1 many TGTGCCATCAGCTGGGACAGTAACAATGAGCAGTTCTTC CAISWDSNNEQFF
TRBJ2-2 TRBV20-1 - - TGCAGTGCTAGAGCGGCGAGGGATCCCACCGGGGAGCTGTTTTTT CSARAARDPTGELFF
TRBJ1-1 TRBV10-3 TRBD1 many TGTGCCATCAGTGGGACGGGACAGGGGGGTGAAGCTTTCTTT CAISGTGQGGEAFF
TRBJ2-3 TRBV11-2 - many TGTGCCAGCAGTTCCTCCGGGACACCTCCTCTACTCACAGATACGCAGTATTTT CASSSSGTPPLLTDTQYF
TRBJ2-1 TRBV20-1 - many TGCAGTGCTGGTCGGGCGGGGGACACCAATGAGCAGTTCTTC CSAGRAGDTNEQFF
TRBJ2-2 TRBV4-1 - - TGCACCAGCAGCCAAGAACGGGGCGCTTATCCCGTGGAGCTGTTTTTT CTSSQERGAYPVELFF
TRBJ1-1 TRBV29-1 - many TGCAGCGTTGAAAGTACTGAAGCTTTCTTT CSVESTEAFF
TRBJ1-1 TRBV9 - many TGTGCCAGCAGCGTAATAGACAGCCAATACACTGAAGCTTTCTTT CASSVIDSQYTEAFF
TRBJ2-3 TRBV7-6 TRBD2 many TGTGCCAGCAGCTTTAGCGGGAGGATTTTGGATACGCAGTATTTT CASSFSGRILDTQYF
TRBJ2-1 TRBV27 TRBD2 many TGTGCCAGCAGTTCCCTAGCGGGAGAGGTTAGGTTGAATGAGCAGTTCTTC CASSSLAGEVRLNEQFF